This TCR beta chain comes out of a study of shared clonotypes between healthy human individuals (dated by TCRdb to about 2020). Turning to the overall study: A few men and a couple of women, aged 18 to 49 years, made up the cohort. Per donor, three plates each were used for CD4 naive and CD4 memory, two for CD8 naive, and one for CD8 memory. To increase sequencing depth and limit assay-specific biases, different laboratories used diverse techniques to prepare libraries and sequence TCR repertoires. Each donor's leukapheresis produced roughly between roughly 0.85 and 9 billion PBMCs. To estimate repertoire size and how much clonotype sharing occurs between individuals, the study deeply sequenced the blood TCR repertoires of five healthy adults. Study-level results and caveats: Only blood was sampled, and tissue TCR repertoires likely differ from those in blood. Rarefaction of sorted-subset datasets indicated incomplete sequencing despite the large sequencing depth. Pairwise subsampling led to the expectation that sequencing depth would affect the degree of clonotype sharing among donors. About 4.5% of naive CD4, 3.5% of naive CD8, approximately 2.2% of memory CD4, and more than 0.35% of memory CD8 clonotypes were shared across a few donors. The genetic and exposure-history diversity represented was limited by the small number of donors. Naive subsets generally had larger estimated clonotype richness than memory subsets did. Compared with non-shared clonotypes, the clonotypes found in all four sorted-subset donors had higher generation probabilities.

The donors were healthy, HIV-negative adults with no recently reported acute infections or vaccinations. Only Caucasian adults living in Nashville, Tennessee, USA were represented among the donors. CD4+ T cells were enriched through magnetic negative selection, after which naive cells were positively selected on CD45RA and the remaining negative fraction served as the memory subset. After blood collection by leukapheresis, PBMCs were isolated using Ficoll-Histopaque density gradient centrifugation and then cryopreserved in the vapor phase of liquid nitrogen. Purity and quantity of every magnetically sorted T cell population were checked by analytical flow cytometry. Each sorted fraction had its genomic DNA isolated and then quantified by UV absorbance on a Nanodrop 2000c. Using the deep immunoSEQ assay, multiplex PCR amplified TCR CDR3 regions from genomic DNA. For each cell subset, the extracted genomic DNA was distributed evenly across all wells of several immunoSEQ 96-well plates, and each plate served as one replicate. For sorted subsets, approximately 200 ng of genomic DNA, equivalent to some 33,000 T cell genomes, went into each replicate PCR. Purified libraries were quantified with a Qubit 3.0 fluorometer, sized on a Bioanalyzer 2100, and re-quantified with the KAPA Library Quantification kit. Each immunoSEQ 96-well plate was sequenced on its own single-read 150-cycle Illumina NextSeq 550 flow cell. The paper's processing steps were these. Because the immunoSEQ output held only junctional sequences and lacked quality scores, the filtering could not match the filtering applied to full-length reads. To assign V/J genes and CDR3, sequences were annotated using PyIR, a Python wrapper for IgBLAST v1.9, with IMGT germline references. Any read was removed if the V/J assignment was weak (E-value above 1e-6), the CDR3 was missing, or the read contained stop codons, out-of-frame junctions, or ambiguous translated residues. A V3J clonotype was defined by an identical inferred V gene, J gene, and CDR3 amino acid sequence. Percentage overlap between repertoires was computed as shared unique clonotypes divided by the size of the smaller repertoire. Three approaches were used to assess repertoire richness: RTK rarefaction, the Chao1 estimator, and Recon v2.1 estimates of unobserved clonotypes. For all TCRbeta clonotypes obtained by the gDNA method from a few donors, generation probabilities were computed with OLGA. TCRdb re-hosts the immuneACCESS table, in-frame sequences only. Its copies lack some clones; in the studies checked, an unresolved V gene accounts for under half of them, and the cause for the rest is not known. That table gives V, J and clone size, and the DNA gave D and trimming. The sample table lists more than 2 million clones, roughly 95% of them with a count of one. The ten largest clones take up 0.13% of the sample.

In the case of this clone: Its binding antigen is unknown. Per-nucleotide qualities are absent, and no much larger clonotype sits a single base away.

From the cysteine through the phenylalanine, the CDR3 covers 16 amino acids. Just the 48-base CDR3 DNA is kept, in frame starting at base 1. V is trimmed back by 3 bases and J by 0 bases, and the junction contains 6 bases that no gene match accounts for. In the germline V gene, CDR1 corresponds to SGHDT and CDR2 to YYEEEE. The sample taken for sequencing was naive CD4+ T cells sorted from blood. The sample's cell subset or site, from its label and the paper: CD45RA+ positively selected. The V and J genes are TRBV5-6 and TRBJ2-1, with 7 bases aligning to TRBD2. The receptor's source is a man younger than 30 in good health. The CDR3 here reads CASSYVAGASYNEQFF. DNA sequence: TGTGCCAGCAGCTATGTAGCGGGCGCCTCCTACAATGAGCAGTTCTTC.